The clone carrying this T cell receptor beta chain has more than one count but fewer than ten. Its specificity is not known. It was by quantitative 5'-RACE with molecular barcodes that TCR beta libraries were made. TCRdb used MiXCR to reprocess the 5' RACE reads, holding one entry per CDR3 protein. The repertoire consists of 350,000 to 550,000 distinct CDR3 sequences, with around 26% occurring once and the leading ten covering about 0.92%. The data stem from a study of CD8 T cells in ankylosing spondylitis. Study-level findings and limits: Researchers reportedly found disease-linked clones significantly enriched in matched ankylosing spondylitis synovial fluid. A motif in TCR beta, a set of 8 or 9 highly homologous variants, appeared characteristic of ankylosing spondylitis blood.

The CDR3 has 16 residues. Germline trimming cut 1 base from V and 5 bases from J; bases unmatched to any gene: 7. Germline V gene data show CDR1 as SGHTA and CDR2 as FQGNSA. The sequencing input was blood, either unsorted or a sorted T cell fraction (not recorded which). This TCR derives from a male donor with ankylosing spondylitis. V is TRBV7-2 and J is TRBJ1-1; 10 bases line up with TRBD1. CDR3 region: CASSLDRDRGGTEAFF. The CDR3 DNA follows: TGTGCCAGCAGCTTAGACAGGGACAGGGGAGGAACTGAAGCTTTCTTT. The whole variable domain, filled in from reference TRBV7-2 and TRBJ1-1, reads GAGVSQSPSNKVTEKGKDVELRCDPISGHTALYWYRQSLGQGLEFLIYFQGNSAPDKSGLPSDRFSAERTGGSVSTLTIQRTQQEDSAVYLCASSLDRDRGGTEAFFGQGTRLTVV.